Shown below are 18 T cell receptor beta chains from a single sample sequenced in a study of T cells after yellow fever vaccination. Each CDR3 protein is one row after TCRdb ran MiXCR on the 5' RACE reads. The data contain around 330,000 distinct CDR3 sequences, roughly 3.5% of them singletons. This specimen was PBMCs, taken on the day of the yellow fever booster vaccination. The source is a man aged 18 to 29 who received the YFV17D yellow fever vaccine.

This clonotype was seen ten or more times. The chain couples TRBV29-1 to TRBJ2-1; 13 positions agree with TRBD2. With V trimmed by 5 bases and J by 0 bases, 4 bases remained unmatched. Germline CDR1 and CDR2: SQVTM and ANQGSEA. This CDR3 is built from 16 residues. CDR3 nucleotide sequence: TGCAGCGTTTGGACTAGCGGGGGCCGCTCCTACAATGAGCAGTTCTTC. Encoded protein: CSVWTSGGRSYNEQFF.

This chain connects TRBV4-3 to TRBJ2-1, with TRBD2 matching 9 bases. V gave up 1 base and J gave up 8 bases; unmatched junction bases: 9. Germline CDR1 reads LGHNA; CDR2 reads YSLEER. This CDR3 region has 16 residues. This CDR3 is CASSQGAGGIAHEQFF. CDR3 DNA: TGCGCCAGCAGCCAAGGAGCGGGGGGTATTGCACATGAGCAGTTCTTC.

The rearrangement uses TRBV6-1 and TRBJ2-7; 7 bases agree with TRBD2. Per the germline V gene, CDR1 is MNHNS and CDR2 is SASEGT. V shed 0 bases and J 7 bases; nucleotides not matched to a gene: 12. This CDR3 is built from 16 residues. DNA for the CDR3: TGTGCCAGCAGTGAAGCGGGAAGCGGGGTGGGTCTGGAGCAGTACTTC. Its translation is CASSEAGSGVGLEQYF.

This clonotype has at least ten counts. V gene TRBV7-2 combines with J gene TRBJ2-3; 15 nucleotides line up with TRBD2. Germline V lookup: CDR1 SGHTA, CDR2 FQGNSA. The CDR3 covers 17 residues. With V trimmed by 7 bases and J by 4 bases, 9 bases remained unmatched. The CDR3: CASTPRTSGGAADTQYF. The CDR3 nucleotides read TGTGCCAGCACCCCACGGACTAGCGGGGGGGCGGCAGATACGCAGTATTTT.

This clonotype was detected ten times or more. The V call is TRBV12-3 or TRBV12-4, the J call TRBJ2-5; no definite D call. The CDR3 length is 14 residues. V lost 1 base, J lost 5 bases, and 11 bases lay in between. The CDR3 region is CASSLEGSTETQYF. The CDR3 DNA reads TGTGCCAGCAGTTTAGAGGGTAGCACGGAGACCCAGTACTTC.

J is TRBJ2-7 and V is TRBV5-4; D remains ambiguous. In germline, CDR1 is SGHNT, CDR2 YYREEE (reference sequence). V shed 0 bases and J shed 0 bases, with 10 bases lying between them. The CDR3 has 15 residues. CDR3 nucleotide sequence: TGTGCCAGCAGCTTGGGAGGAGTTCCCTCCTACGAGCAGTACGTC. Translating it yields CASSLGGVPSYEQYV.

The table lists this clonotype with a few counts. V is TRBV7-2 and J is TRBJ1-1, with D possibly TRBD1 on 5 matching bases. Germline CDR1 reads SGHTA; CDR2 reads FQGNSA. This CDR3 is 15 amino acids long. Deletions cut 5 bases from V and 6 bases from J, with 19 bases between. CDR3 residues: CASSPRGGSGAEAFF. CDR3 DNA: TGTGCCAGCAGCCCTCGTGGGGGGTCAGGCGCTGAAGCTTTCTTT.

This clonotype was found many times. The CDR3 DNA reads TGCGCCAGCAGCCCGCCGGGGGAATGGGCCACAGATACGCAGTATTTT. The encoded protein is CASSPPGEWATDTQYF. The chain recombines TRBV5-1 with TRBJ2-3, with D tentatively TRBD2 (6 bases). Trimming shortened V by 4 bases and J by 2 bases, and 17 bases separated the two germline ends. The CDR3 contains 16 residues. From germline, CDR1 is SGHRS and CDR2 YFSETQ.

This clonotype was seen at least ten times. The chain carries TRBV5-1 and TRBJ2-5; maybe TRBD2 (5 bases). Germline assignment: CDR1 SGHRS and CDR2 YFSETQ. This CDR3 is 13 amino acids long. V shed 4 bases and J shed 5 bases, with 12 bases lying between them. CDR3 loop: CASSPLSGETQYF. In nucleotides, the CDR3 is TGCGCCAGCAGCCCGTTATCGGGGGAGACCCAGTACTTC. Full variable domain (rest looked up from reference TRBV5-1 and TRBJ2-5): KAGVTQTPRYLIKTRGQQVTLSCSPISGHRSVSWYQQTPGQGLQFLFEYFSETQRNKGNFPGRFSGRQFSNSRSEMNVSTLELGDSALYLCASSPLSGETQYFGPGTRLLVL.

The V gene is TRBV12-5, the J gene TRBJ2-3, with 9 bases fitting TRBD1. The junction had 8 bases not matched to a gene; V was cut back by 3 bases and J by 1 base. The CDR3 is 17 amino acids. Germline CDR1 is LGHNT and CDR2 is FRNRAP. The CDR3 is CASGLARTGARTDTQYF. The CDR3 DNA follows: TGTGCTAGTGGTTTAGCCCGGACAGGGGCCCGCACAGATACGCAGTATTTT.

CDR3 protein: CSARGPFETQYF. In nucleotides, the CDR3 is TGCAGTGCTAGAGGCCCCTTCGAGACCCAGTACTTC. This rearrangement joins TRBV20-1 to TRBJ2-5; no clear D gene. This CDR3 comprises 12 residues. Germline CDR1 DFQATT, CDR2 SNEGSKA (reference sequence). Between the trimmed V and J ends, which lost 1 base and 5 bases, there was a span of 8 bases.

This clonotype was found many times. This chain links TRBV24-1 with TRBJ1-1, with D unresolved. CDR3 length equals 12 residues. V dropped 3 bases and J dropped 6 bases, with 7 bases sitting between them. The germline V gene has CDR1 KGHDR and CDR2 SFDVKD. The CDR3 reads CATSDGVAEAFF. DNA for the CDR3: TGTGCCACCAGTGATGGGGTGGCTGAAGCTTTCTTT.

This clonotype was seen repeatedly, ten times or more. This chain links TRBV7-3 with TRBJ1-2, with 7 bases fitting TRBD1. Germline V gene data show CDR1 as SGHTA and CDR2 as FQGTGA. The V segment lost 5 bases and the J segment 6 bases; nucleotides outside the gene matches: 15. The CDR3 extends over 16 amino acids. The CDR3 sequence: CASSPAPTVGGNGYTF. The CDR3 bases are TGTGCCAGCAGCCCCGCCCCTACCGTAGGGGGCAATGGCTACACCTTC.

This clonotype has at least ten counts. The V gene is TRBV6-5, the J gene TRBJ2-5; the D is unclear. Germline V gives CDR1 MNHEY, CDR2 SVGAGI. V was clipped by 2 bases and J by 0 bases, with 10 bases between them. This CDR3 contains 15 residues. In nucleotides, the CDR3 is TGTGCCAGCAGTTACGTCGATGCTAACCAAGAGACCCAGTACTTC. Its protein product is CASSYVDANQETQYF.

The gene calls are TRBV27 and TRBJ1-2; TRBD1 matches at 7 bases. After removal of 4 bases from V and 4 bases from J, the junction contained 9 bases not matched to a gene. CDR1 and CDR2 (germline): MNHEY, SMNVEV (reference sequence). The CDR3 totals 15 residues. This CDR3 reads CASSSQGQAGYGYTF. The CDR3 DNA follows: TGTGCCAGCAGTTCACAGGGGCAAGCAGGCTATGGCTACACCTTC.

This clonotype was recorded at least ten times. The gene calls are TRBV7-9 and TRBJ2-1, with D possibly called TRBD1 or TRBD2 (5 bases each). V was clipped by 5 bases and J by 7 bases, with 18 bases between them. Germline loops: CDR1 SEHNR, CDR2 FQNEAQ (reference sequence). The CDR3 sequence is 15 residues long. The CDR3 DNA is TGTGCCAGCAGCCCCACGGGGATGGGGGATAATGAGCAGTTCTTC. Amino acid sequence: CASSPTGMGDNEQFF.

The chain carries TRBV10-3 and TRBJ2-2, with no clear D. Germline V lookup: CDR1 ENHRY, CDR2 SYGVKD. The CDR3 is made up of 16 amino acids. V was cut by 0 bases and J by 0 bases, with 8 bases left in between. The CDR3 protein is CAISESYYSNTGELFF. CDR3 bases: TGTGCCATCAGTGAGTCTTACTACTCGAACACCGGGGAGCTGTTTTTT.

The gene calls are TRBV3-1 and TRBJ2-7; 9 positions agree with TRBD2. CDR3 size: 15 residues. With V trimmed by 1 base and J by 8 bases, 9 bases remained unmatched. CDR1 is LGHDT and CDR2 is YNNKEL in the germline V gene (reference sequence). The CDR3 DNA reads TGTGCCAGCAGCCAAGTAATCCGACTAGCGGCCCAGCAGTACGTC. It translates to CASSQVIRLAAQQYV.